These 25 T cell receptor beta chains were all obtained from the same sample, sequenced in a study of Graves' ophthalmopathy and Graves' hyperthyroidism. Transcripts of RNA were the source for amplifying TCR beta CDR3 regions. Second-round multiplex PCR came after first-round RT-PCR with HTBI primers. TCRdb processed the multiplex PCR reads anew with MiXCR; each CDR3 protein has one entry. The table lists fewer than 400,000 distinct CDR3 sequences, around 16% of them singletons. The sample consisted of peripheral blood. The source of these receptors is a woman aged 18-29 years with Graves' ophthalmopathy.

The chain carries TRBV4-1 and TRBJ2-2; no clear D gene. Trimming took 0 bases from V and 1 from J, leaving 18 bases between them. Germline V gives CDR1 MGHRA, CDR2 YSYEKL. The CDR3 totals 19 residues. The CDR3 coding sequence is TGCGCCAGCAGCCAAGATTTTTCAAGGCAAAGGAAGAACACCGGGGAGCTGTTTTTT. The encoded protein is CASSQDFSRQRKNTGELFF.

This clonotype came up a few times. The chain carries TRBV5-1 and TRBJ2-2, with D perhaps TRBD1 (6 bases). This CDR3 comprises 12 residues. Germline V gene lookup returns CDR1 SGHRS and CDR2 YFSETQ. The germline V and J ends were trimmed by 7 bases and 10 bases, with 14 bases remaining between them. The CDR3 DNA is TGCGCCAGCGCCGAGACAGGAAAGGAGCTGTTTTTT. Amino acid sequence: CASAETGKELFF. Drawing the rest from reference TRBV5-1 and TRBJ2-2, the complete variable domain is KAGVTQTPRYLIKTRGQQVTLSCSPISGHRSVSWYQQTPGQGLQFLFEYFSETQRNKGNFPGRFSGRQFSNSRSEMNVSTLELGDSALYLCASAETGKELFFGEGSRLTVL.

This clonotype was seen many times. The V gene is TRBV28, the J gene TRBJ1-3; tentatively, D is TRBD1 (6 bases). Trimming took off 6 bases at V and 0 bases at J, with 15 bases between the two ends. CDR3 length equals 16 residues. Germline loops: CDR1 MDHEN, CDR2 SYDVKM. The CDR3 nucleotides read TGTGCCAGCAGGATACAGGGCCTTGACTCTGGAAACACCATATATTTT. This sequence encodes CASRIQGLDSGNTIYF.

The sample holds many counts of this clonotype. The chain combines TRBV7-2 with TRBJ2-5; 13 bases line up with TRBD2. V was pared by 11 bases and J by 4 bases, with 7 bases of the junction left unmatched. This CDR3 is 14 amino acids long. The germline CDR1 and CDR2 sequences are SGHTA and FQGNSA. The CDR3 is CACRLAGGSETQYF. The CDR3 nucleotides read TGTGCCTGCCGACTAGCGGGGGGATCAGAGACCCAGTACTTC.

This clonotype appeared many times. The chain is built from TRBV28 and TRBJ2-7; TRBD2 matches 9 bases. The germline V gene encodes CDR1 MDHEN and CDR2 SYDVKM. The V gene end was trimmed by 2 bases and the J gene end by 2 bases; junction bases not matched to a gene: 4. The CDR3 loop spans 15 amino acids. CDR3: CASSLQREVPYEQYF. CDR3 DNA sequence: TGTGCCAGCAGTTTACAGCGGGAGGTTCCCTACGAGCAGTACTTC.

The table lists this clonotype with many counts. V usage is TRBV9 and J usage is TRBJ2-7; 15 bases match TRBD2. The CDR3 is 15 amino acids. The J segment lost 7 bases and the V segment lost 3 bases, leaving 5 bases of the junction unmatched. CDR1 is SGDLS and CDR2 is YYNGEE in the germline V gene. The CDR3 sequence is CASSAGTSGGWEQYF. The CDR3 coding sequence is TGTGCCAGCAGCGCCGGGACTAGCGGGGGGTGGGAGCAGTACTTC.

This clonotype was picked up many times. CDR3 loop: CATRWGNGELFF. CDR3 nucleotides: TGTGCCACCCGGTGGGGTAACGGGGAGCTGTTTTTT. This chain joins TRBV6-1 and TRBJ2-2; D ambiguous. V lost 10 bases and J 7 bases, leaving 13 bases between the germline ends. The CDR3 spans 12 residues. Germline-derived CDR1 and CDR2 are MNHNS and SASEGT.

This clonotype was seen repeatedly, ten times or more. This chain joins TRBV19 and TRBJ1-1; 7 bases match TRBD1. Germline V gene sequence: CDR1 LNHDA, CDR2 SQIVND (reference sequence). The V and J ends lost 4 bases and 0 bases, in that order; junction bases with no gene match: 5. The CDR3 has 15 residues. The CDR3 DNA is TGTGCCAGTAGTACCGGACAGGTGATGAACACTGAAGCTTTCTTT. The encoded protein is CASSTGQVMNTEAFF.

The chain has TRBV6-2 or TRBV6-3 and TRBJ1-1; 8 positions match TRBD1. The CDR3 loop spans 15 amino acids. V shed 4 bases and J 5 bases; nucleotides not matched to a gene: 9. Germline CDR1 is MNHEY and CDR2 is SVGEGT. The CDR3 DNA follows: TGTGCCAGCAGTTCCAAAGGGCAGGGGGCGACTGAAGCTTTCTTT. It specifies CASSSKGQGATEAFF.

This clonotype was recorded once. CDR3 amino acids: CASRGLLQETQYF. The CDR3 nucleotides read TGTGCCAGCAGAGGACTCCTTCAAGAGACCCAGTACTTC. The V call is TRBV5-4, the J call TRBJ2-5, with a tentative D call TRBD2 (5 bases). Trimming pared 5 bases from V and 2 bases from J, leaving 10 bases between. Germline V lookup: CDR1 SGHNT, CDR2 YYREEE (reference sequence). The CDR3 sequence is 13 residues long.

This clonotype was observed a single time. This rearrangement joins TRBV15 to TRBJ1-5; D gene ambiguous. Germline CDR1 is LNHNV and CDR2 is YYDKDF (reference sequence). V was trimmed by 0 bases and J by 6 bases, leaving 9 bases between them. The CDR3 is 14 amino acids. The chain's CDR3 is CATSRDPAGQPQHF. CDR3 DNA: TGTGCCACCAGCAGAGATCCCGCAGGTCAGCCCCAGCATTTT.

This clonotype was detected a few times. The chain recombines TRBV6-2 or TRBV6-3 with TRBJ2-7, with TRBD1 identical over 7 bases. J gave up 0 bases and V 5 bases, and 7 bases lay outside the gene matches. Germline V gene sequence: CDR1 MNHEY, CDR2 SVGEGT. This CDR3 has 15 residues. DNA for the CDR3: TGTGCCAGCAGTCGACAACGGGACAGCTCCTACGAGCAGTACTTC. Protein sequence: CASSRQRDSSYEQYF.

This clonotype appeared a few times. V usage is TRBV3-1 and J usage is TRBJ1-1; the D gene is possibly TRBD1 (6 bases). In germline, CDR1 is LGHDT, CDR2 YNNKEL (reference sequence). V dropped 0 bases and J dropped 1 base, with 15 bases sitting between them. The CDR3 spans 17 residues. Here the CDR3 DNA reads TGTGCCAGCAGCCAAGAACCGACAGGTGGAGGGAACACTGAAGCTTTCTTT. Its translation: CASSQEPTGGGNTEAFF.

The chain employs TRBV6-5 and TRBJ1-6; D gene uncertain. The V end lost 0 bases, the J end lost 7 bases, and 10 bases lay between the germline ends. Germline V gene sequence: CDR1 MNHEY, CDR2 SVGAGI. This CDR3 is 15 amino acids long. CDR3 nucleotides: TGTGCCAGCAGTTACTCGAGGTTTGGCAATTCACCCCTCCACTTT. Its translation: CASSYSRFGNSPLHF.

V and J are TRBV12-3 or TRBV12-4 and TRBJ2-7; 8 bases align to TRBD1. The CDR3 covers 15 residues. J was trimmed by 6 bases and V by 7 bases; bases with no gene match: 14. In nucleotides, the CDR3 is TGTGCCAGCACGTCTGAGGGGACAGGCCCCCTCGAGCAGTACTTC. It yields the protein CASTSEGTGPLEQYF.

This clonotype was picked up many times. The chain carries TRBV7-9 and TRBJ1-1; a weak D match, TRBD1 (5 bases). The CDR3 consists of 14 residues. Per germline, CDR1 SEHNR and CDR2 FQNEAQ (reference sequence). V gave up 3 bases and J gave up 4 bases, with 12 bases separating them. CDR3 nucleotides: TGTGCCAGCAGCTTCCGAGGGGAGGGCACTGAAGCTTTCTTT. Translating it yields CASSFRGEGTEAFF.

The CDR3 is CASSLGLATKTQYF. The CDR3, as DNA: TGTGCCAGCAGTTTAGGACTAGCGACGAAGACCCAGTACTTC. The V call is TRBV28, the J call TRBJ2-5, with 9 bases fitting TRBD2. The V gene's germline CDR1 is MDHEN and CDR2 SYDVKM. This CDR3 comprises 14 residues. The V gene end was trimmed by 2 bases and the J gene end by 6 bases; junction bases not matched to a gene: 4.

Ten or more counts support this clonotype. The V call is TRBV6-5, the J call TRBJ2-7, with D tentatively TRBD1 or TRBD2 (6 bases each). The CDR3 has 14 residues. Trimming pared 6 bases from V and 6 bases from J, leaving 18 bases between. The germline V gene has CDR1 MNHEY and CDR2 SVGAGI. As DNA, the CDR3 is TGTGCCAGCAGCCCCGACTGGGGGGCAGGCGAGCAGTACTTC. As protein: CASSPDWGAGEQYF.

This clonotype was seen repeatedly, ten times or more. The V and J genes are TRBV4-1 and TRBJ1-6; D is unresolved. V was clipped by 2 bases and J by 10 bases, with 12 bases between them. The CDR3 contains 14 residues. Germline lookup yields CDR1 MGHRA and CDR2 YSYEKL. CDR3 amino acids: CASSQLKDNSPLHF. CDR3 nucleotides: TGCGCCAGCAGCCAACTAAAAGACAACTCACCCCTCCACTTT.

The V and J genes are TRBV25-1 and TRBJ2-7; a weak D match, TRBD1 (6 bases). The germline gives CDR1 MGHDK, CDR2 SYGVNS. CDR3 size: 16 residues. V dropped 3 bases and J dropped 2 bases, with 17 bases sitting between them. The CDR3 DNA sequence: TGTGCCAGCAGTGAGCTACACCGGGACAAGACCTACGAGCAGTACTTC. Translation: CASSELHRDKTYEQYF.

This clonotype was observed many times. The CDR3 region has the DNA TGTGCCAGCTCATCGGACAGGGTGAAGACCCAGTACTTC. Translated, it gives CASSSDRVKTQYF. The V gene is TRBV18, the J gene TRBJ2-5; 8 bases align to TRBD1. Trimming at V came to 5 bases and at J to 6 bases, leaving 5 bases not matched to a gene. CDR3 length equals 13 residues. CDR1 is KGHSH, CDR2 LQKENI, per germline.

This clonotype was seen many times. The gene calls are TRBV28 and TRBJ2-7; TRBD2 is a possible D gene (5 bases). The CDR3 is 13 amino acids. From germline, CDR1 is MDHEN and CDR2 SYDVKM. V was shortened by 5 bases and J by 5 bases, with 13 bases between the two germline ends. Written as DNA, the CDR3 is TGTGCCAGCAGTCCGAGCACGACTAACGAGCAGTACTTC. This codes for CASSPSTTNEQYF.

This clonotype was recorded at least ten times. The chain uses TRBV20-1 and TRBJ2-7; 7 bases agree with TRBD2. Germline CDR1 reads DFQATT; CDR2 reads SNEGSKA (reference sequence). This CDR3 is built from 18 residues. The CDR3 sequence is CSARDSGRRPSGSYEQYF. The DNA of the CDR3 is TGCAGCGCTCGAGACAGCGGGCGGAGGCCTAGCGGTTCCTACGAGCAGTACTTC.

This chain connects TRBV11-2 to TRBJ2-5; 13 positions match TRBD2. Germline CDR1 reads SGHAT; CDR2 reads FQNNGV. The ends lost 4 bases at V and 6 bases at J; junction bases unmatched: 11. This CDR3 has 17 amino acids. The DNA for the CDR3 is TGTGCCAGCAGCTCTTTCCCCCGGACTAGCGGGAGAAAGACCCAGTACTTC. Its translation: CASSSFPRTSGRKTQYF.

This clonotype was observed at least ten times. This chain joins TRBV6-5 and TRBJ2-7, with 7 bases identical to TRBD1. Per the germline V gene, CDR1 is MNHEY and CDR2 is SVGAGI. With 4 bases clipped from V and 3 bases from J, the junction kept 6 bases outside the gene matches. The CDR3 extends over 14 amino acids. The CDR3 reads CASSWVQGIYEQYF. The CDR3 DNA is TGTGCCAGCAGTTGGGTACAGGGGATCTACGAGCAGTACTTC.